The rows below give T cell receptor beta chains drawn from one sample of a study of monozygotic twins with cystic fibrosis. Repertoires were generated with immunoSEQ multiplex PCR, while TCRdb's copy carries only in-frame clones and drops some. The sample holds tens of thousands of clones, approximately 97% seen once. Sample: blood. These receptors all stem from a girl aged 2 to 9 with cystic fibrosis. Each CDR3 is given with its conserved first and last residue. A D gene is named only where the DNA matches it firmly. Size is omitted from some rows. Given values are once, few, many or a class for expanded clones.

clone size: .; J gene: TRBJ1-2; V gene: TRBV25-1; D gene: .; CDR3 protein: CASSEYQGNYGYTF; CDR3 DNA: TGTGCCAGCAGTGAATACCAGGGAAACTATGGCTACACCTTC
clone size: .; J gene: TRBJ2-3; V gene: TRBV29-1; D gene: .; CDR3 protein: CSQKTVTDTQYF; CDR3 DNA: TGCAGCCAGAAGACAGTCACAGATACGCAGTATTTT
clone size: .; J gene: TRBJ2-5; V gene: TRBV30; D gene: .; CDR3 protein: CAWSNGQETQYF; CDR3 DNA: TGTGCCTGGAGTAACGGGCAAGAGACCCAGTACTTC
clone size: .; J gene: TRBJ1-1; V gene: TRBV15; D gene: .; CDR3 protein: CATSRGGAVNTEAFF; CDR3 DNA: TGTGCCACCAGCAGGGGGGGGGCGGTGAACACTGAAGCTTTCTTT
clone size: once; J gene: TRBJ2-7; V gene: TRBV19; D gene: TRBD1; CDR3 protein: CASSPGQGGSYEQYF; CDR3 DNA: TGTGCCAGTAGTCCCGGACAGGGTGGGTCCTACGAGCAGTACTTC
clone size: .; J gene: TRBJ2-5; V gene: TRBV7-2; D gene: .; CDR3 protein: CASSLGGDQETQYF; CDR3 DNA: TGTGCCAGCAGCTTGGGGGGAGATCAAGAGACCCAGTACTTC
clone size: .; J gene: TRBJ1-6; V gene: TRBV28; D gene: TRBD1; CDR3 protein: CASSFSMLRQGRSPLHF; CDR3 DNA: TGTGCCAGCAGTTTTTCCATGCTGAGACAGGGCAGGTCACCCCTCCACTTT
clone size: .; J gene: TRBJ1-1; V gene: TRBV19; D gene: .; CDR3 protein: CASSIGGQVTEAFF; CDR3 DNA: TGTGCCAGTAGTATTGGGGGGCAGGTCACTGAAGCTTTCTTT
clone size: once; J gene: TRBJ2-7; V gene: TRBV11-2; D gene: .; CDR3 protein: CASSLDGDIEQYF; CDR3 DNA: TGTGCCAGCAGCTTAGATGGGGATATCGAGCAGTACTTC
clone size: .; J gene: TRBJ2-3; V gene: TRBV7-9; D gene: .; CDR3 protein: CASSLASDSDTQYF; CDR3 DNA: TGTGCCAGCAGCTTAGCTAGCGACTCAGATACGCAGTATTTT
clone size: .; J gene: TRBJ2-1; V gene: TRBV30; D gene: .; CDR3 protein: CAWSSIGREQFF; CDR3 DNA: TGTGCCTGGAGTAGTATCGGGAGAGAGCAGTTCTTC
clone size: .; J gene: TRBJ2-1; V gene: TRBV6-4; D gene: .; CDR3 protein: CASSDSRGAGSYNEQFF; CDR3 DNA: TGTGCCAGCAGTGACTCGAGAGGGGCGGGCTCCTACAATGAGCAGTTCTTC
clone size: .; J gene: TRBJ2-5; V gene: TRBV7-6; D gene: .; CDR3 protein: CASSQTDLQETQYF; CDR3 DNA: TGTGCCAGCAGCCAGACAGACCTCCAAGAGACCCAGTACTTC
clone size: .; J gene: TRBJ1-1; V gene: TRBV5-1; D gene: .; CDR3 protein: CASSLRMNTEAFF; CDR3 DNA: TGCGCCAGCAGCTTGCGGATGAACACTGAAGCTTTCTTT
clone size: .; J gene: TRBJ2-5; V gene: TRBV28; D gene: .; CDR3 protein: CASSGTVETQYF; CDR3 DNA: TGTGCCAGCAGTGGGACTGTGGAGACCCAGTACTTC
clone size: .; J gene: TRBJ1-1; V gene: TRBV19; D gene: TRBD1; CDR3 protein: CASSIASGGNTEAFF; CDR3 DNA: TGTGCCAGTAGTATAGCGTCAGGGGGTAACACTGAAGCTTTCTTT
clone size: .; J gene: TRBJ2-4; V gene: TRBV6-4; D gene: .; CDR3 protein: CARLLSRDCKNIQYF; CDR3 DNA: TGTGCCAGATTACTTTCTAGGGACTGTAAAAACATTCAGTACTTC
clone size: .; J gene: TRBJ2-5; V gene: TRBV5-4; D gene: .; CDR3 protein: CASSRAPGIPRQETQYF; CDR3 DNA: TGTGCCAGCAGCCGTGCTCCCGGAATACCCCGCCAAGAGACCCAGTACTTC
clone size: .; J gene: TRBJ1-2; V gene: TRBV5-6; D gene: .; CDR3 protein: CASSRRDPAHGYTF; CDR3 DNA: TGTGCCAGCAGCCGCCGGGACCCCGCCCATGGCTACACCTTC
clone size: .; J gene: TRBJ1-3; V gene: TRBV2; D gene: .; CDR3 protein: CASSANTHSGNTIYF; CDR3 DNA: TGTGCCAGCAGTGCTAACACCCACTCTGGAAACACCATATATTTT
clone size: .; J gene: TRBJ2-1; V gene: TRBV27; D gene: TRBD2; CDR3 protein: CASSLNRASGSYNEQFF; CDR3 DNA: TGTGCCAGCAGTTTAAATAGGGCTAGCGGGTCCTACAATGAGCAGTTCTTC
clone size: .; J gene: TRBJ2-5; V gene: TRBV7-3; D gene: TRBD2; CDR3 protein: CASSFGRAETQYF; CDR3 DNA: TGTGCCAGCTCCTTCGGGAGGGCGGAGACCCAGTACTTC
clone size: .; J gene: TRBJ2-2; V gene: TRBV6-1; D gene: .; CDR3 protein: CASSEGSGHTGELFF; CDR3 DNA: TGTGCCAGCAGTGAAGGTTCTGGTCACACCGGGGAGCTGTTTTTT
clone size: .; J gene: TRBJ1-1; V gene: TRBV5-6; D gene: TRBD1; CDR3 protein: CASSSRTGKLPPEAFF; CDR3 DNA: TGTGCCAGCAGTTCCCGGACAGGGAAGCTCCCTCCTGAAGCTTTCTTT
clone size: .; J gene: TRBJ2-7; V gene: TRBV6-5; D gene: .; CDR3 protein: CASRRPGINEQYF; CDR3 DNA: TGTGCCAGCCGTCGTCCCGGGATCAACGAGCAGTACTTC
clone size: .; J gene: TRBJ1-5; V gene: TRBV27; D gene: .; CDR3 protein: CASSPGWNQPQHF; CDR3 DNA: TGTGCCAGCAGTCCCGGTTGGAACCAGCCCCAGCATTTT
clone size: once; J gene: TRBJ2-3; V gene: TRBV28; D gene: TRBD2; CDR3 protein: CASSFSGSTADTQYF; CDR3 DNA: TGTGCCAGCAGTTTTAGCGGGAGCACCGCAGATACGCAGTATTTT
clone size: once; J gene: TRBJ1-1; V gene: TRBV15; D gene: .; CDR3 protein: CATSRVGQNTEAFF; CDR3 DNA: TGTGCCACCAGCAGAGTAGGGCAGAACACTGAAGCTTTCTTT
clone size: .; J gene: TRBJ1-5; V gene: TRBV5-5; D gene: TRBD1; CDR3 protein: CASSLEGAPNQPQHF; CDR3 DNA: TGTGCCAGCAGCTTGGAGGGGGCCCCTAATCAGCCCCAGCATTTT
clone size: .; J gene: TRBJ1-2; V gene: TRBV30; D gene: .; CDR3 protein: CAWSDFSRQGYGYTF; CDR3 DNA: TGTGCCTGGAGTGATTTTTCCCGGCAGGGCTATGGCTACACCTTC
clone size: .; J gene: TRBJ2-5; V gene: TRBV2; D gene: .; CDR3 protein: CASRTLPRVYF; CDR3 DNA: TGTGCCAGCAGGACCCTACCAAGGGTGTACTTC
clone size: .; J gene: TRBJ2-1; V gene: TRBV6-1; D gene: .; CDR3 protein: CASSDEGVSYNEQFF; CDR3 DNA: TGTGCCAGCAGTGATGAGGGAGTTTCCTACAATGAGCAGTTCTTC
clone size: .; J gene: TRBJ2-2; V gene: TRBV6-5; D gene: TRBD2; CDR3 protein: CASSPTSGNTGELFF; CDR3 DNA: TGTGCCAGCAGTCCGACTAGCGGGAACACCGGGGAGCTGTTTTTT
clone size: .; J gene: TRBJ2-3; V gene: TRBV11-1; D gene: .; CDR3 protein: CASSPRTPQGRGTQYF; CDR3 DNA: TGTGCCAGCAGCCCGAGGACTCCCCAAGGTAGAGGTACGCAGTATTTT
clone size: .; J gene: TRBJ1-2; V gene: TRBV9; D gene: .; CDR3 protein: CASSPQGIDGYTF; CDR3 DNA: TGTGCCAGCAGCCCACAGGGTATTGATGGCTACACCTTC
clone size: .; J gene: TRBJ1-5; V gene: TRBV6-1; D gene: TRBD1; CDR3 protein: CASETQGGFNQPQHF; CDR3 DNA: TGTGCCAGCGAGACACAGGGGGGGTTCAATCAGCCCCAGCATTTT
clone size: .; J gene: TRBJ1-5; V gene: TRBV28; D gene: .; CDR3 protein: CASSFFRGGNNQPQHF; CDR3 DNA: TGTGCCAGCAGTTTCTTCAGGGGAGGTAACAATCAGCCCCAGCATTTT
clone size: .; J gene: TRBJ1-5; V gene: TRBV2; D gene: .; CDR3 protein: CASSRTSSNQPQHF; CDR3 DNA: TGTGCCAGCAGCCGAACGTCTAGCAATCAGCCCCAGCATTTT
clone size: .; J gene: TRBJ1-4; V gene: TRBV19; D gene: .; CDR3 protein: CASSDRTAFNEKLFF; CDR3 DNA: TGTGCCAGTAGTGACCGGACAGCTTTTAATGAAAAACTGTTTTTT
clone size: .; J gene: TRBJ2-5; V gene: TRBV28; D gene: .; CDR3 protein: CASSPPGFWTQYF; CDR3 DNA: TGTGCCAGCAGCCCGCCGGGCTTTTGGACCCAGTACTTC
clone size: .; J gene: TRBJ2-7; V gene: TRBV5-4; D gene: .; CDR3 protein: CASSLVGDYEQYF; CDR3 DNA: TGTGCCAGCAGCTTGGTTGGTGACTACGAGCAGTACTTC
clone size: .; J gene: TRBJ2-2; V gene: TRBV4-2; D gene: TRBD1; CDR3 protein: CASSPKGQWDTGELFF; CDR3 DNA: TGTGCCAGCAGCCCCAAGGGACAGTGGGACACCGGGGAGCTGTTTTTT
clone size: .; J gene: TRBJ2-3; V gene: TRBV19; D gene: TRBD2; CDR3 protein: CASTLAGGTDTQYF; CDR3 DNA: TGTGCCAGTACCTTAGCGGGAGGCACAGATACGCAGTATTTT
clone size: .; J gene: TRBJ2-2; V gene: TRBV19; D gene: .; CDR3 protein: CASSIDGRTGELFF; CDR3 DNA: TGTGCCAGTAGTATAGATGGGCGCACCGGGGAGCTGTTTTTT
clone size: .; J gene: TRBJ2-7; V gene: TRBV5-1; D gene: .; CDR3 protein: CASSLWGLSSVPYEQYF; CDR3 DNA: TGCGCCAGCAGCCTCTGGGGACTCTCCTCCGTTCCCTACGAGCAGTACTTC
clone size: .; J gene: TRBJ1-1; V gene: TRBV5-6; D gene: .; CDR3 protein: CASSLNPGVLMNTEAFF; CDR3 DNA: TGTGCCAGCAGCTTGAACCCAGGGGTACTCATGAACACTGAAGCTTTCTTT
clone size: .; J gene: TRBJ2-2; V gene: TRBV5-1; D gene: .; CDR3 protein: CASSPGPNTGELFF; CDR3 DNA: TGCGCCAGCAGCCCGGGACCGAACACCGGGGAGCTGTTTTTT
clone size: .; J gene: TRBJ2-7; V gene: TRBV5-8; D gene: TRBD1; CDR3 protein: CASSHPWDRGLHEQYF; CDR3 DNA: TGTGCCAGCAGCCACCCGTGGGACAGGGGGCTTCACGAGCAGTACTTC
clone size: once; J gene: TRBJ1-2; V gene: TRBV5-1; D gene: TRBD1; CDR3 protein: CASSPGDREGYTF; CDR3 DNA: TGCGCCAGCAGCCCCGGAGACAGGGAAGGCTACACCTTC
clone size: few; J gene: TRBJ1-2; V gene: TRBV5-6; D gene: TRBD1; CDR3 protein: CASSPGQRNYGYTF; CDR3 DNA: TGTGCCAGCAGCCCGGGACAGCGAAACTATGGCTACACCTTC
clone size: .; J gene: TRBJ1-1; V gene: TRBV4-1; D gene: .; CDR3 protein: CASSQDGRGGNTEAFF; CDR3 DNA: TGCGCCAGCAGCCAAGACGGTAGGGGGGGGAACACTGAAGCTTTCTTT
clone size: .; J gene: TRBJ2-1; V gene: TRBV5-1; D gene: .; CDR3 protein: CATRVESNEQFF; CDR3 DNA: TGCGCCACGCGTGTCGAATCCAATGAGCAGTTCTTC
clone size: .; J gene: TRBJ2-1; V gene: TRBV14; D gene: .; CDR3 protein: CASSQEGASWFF; CDR3 DNA: TGTGCCAGCAGCCAAGAGGGGGCTAGCTGGTTCTTC